This T cell receptor beta chain was sequenced during a study of OX40 agonist ivuxolimab in advanced cancers. Regarding the complete study: Ivuxolimab was a fully human IgG2 agonistic monoclonal antibody targeting the costimulatory receptor OX40 (CD134). Among the 50 to 55 dose-escalation patients, around 20 had hepatocellular carcinoma, about 15 melanoma, 9 renal cell carcinoma and 9 head and neck cancer. Partial responses occurred in three dose-escalation patients: two with cutaneous melanoma and one with hepatocellular carcinoma. Prior anti-PD-1, anti-PD-L1 or anti-CTLA-4 therapy was permitted, and about two fifths of dose-escalation patients had received checkpoint inhibitors. In the dose-escalation cohort, 70% to 85% of patients were male, and the mean age was approximately 60 years with a range of about 20 to 80. Intravenous ivuxolimab was administered to patients every 2 weeks at six dose levels: 0.01, 0.1, 0.3, 1.5, 3 and 10 mg/kg. The paper covers the monotherapy dose-escalation part of the phase I ivuxolimab trial, which included N = 52 patients. The purpose of peripheral TCRbeta sequencing was to test whether ivuxolimab changed TCR sequence diversity and led to clonal T-cell expansion.

Overall study outcomes, separate from this receptor: Low levels of normalized T-cell clonal expansion were also seen in some nonresponding patients. Clonal expansion of both CD4+ and CD8+ blood T cells was observed from baseline to week 6 at doses 0.1 to 3.0 mg/kg. The antigen specificity of the peripheral T cells that underwent clonal expansion was not determined. After ivuxolimab, expanded clones were on average more numerous among CD8+ T cells than among CD4+ T cells. In the 0.1-3.0 mg/kg groups, partial responders had among the lowest normalized peripheral clonal expansion, particularly in CD8+ T cells.

Spanning cysteine to phenylalanine, the CDR3 consists of 14 amino acids. The retained sequence is limited to the CDR3, 42 bases, with the frame set at the first base. CDR1 and CDR2 are drawn from the germline V gene (reference sequence): SGHNT, YYREEE. V was cut back by 1 base and J by 3 bases, leaving a gap of 11 bases between them. The trial excluded patients who had a history of autoimmune disease or who were on systemic immunosuppression. Peripheral blood for TCR sequencing was drawn from every dose cohort at baseline, at cycle 4 day 1 and at cycle 7 day 1. The samples were taken from a phase I, first-in-human, multicenter, open-label dose-escalation trial of ivuxolimab. Adults with locally advanced or metastatic melanoma, renal cell carcinoma, hepatocellular carcinoma or head and neck squamous cell carcinoma were enrolled in the trial. Before TCR sequencing, CD4+ T cells and CD8+ T cells from peripheral blood were sorted into separate populations.

To sequence the TCRbeta CDR3 region, genomic DNA was isolated from the sorted cells. TCRbeta CDR3 regions were sequenced using the immunoSEQ Assay. In TCRdb, the immuneACCESS table is reduced to in-frame sequences with V and J assigned. These tables do not hold every clone; where another copy was compared, an unresolved V gene accounts for under half, and the others remain unexplained. Present in this sample are tens of thousands of clones, roughly 92% of which were seen just once. Over 0.55% of the sample is in the top ten clones. A note on this clone: It lacks a known antigen. Qualities for individual bases were not recorded, and no much larger clone is one base off.

The clonotype was recovered from an adult with an advanced solid tumor such as melanoma, head and neck, liver or kidney cancer. The starting material was CD4+ or CD8+ T cells sorted from blood, obtained in a trial of the OX40 agonist ivuxolimab. The sequence is built from TRBV5-4 and TRBJ2-7, with the D gene too uncertain to name. Here the CDR3 is given as CASSLSRSFYEQYF. The DNA is TGTGCCAGCAGCTTGAGTCGGAGCTTCTACGAGCAGTACTTC.